This T cell receptor beta chain was sequenced for a study of blood T cell repertoires in COVID-19. Across the study: Samples representing acute and convalescent COVID-19 were sourced from the United States, Italy and Spain.

Per germline, CDR1 WNHNN and CDR2 SYGVQD (reference sequence). The CDR3 totals 18 residues. The V end lost 2 bases, the J end lost 0 bases, and 16 bases lay between the germline ends. Participants spanned ages about 18 to 89 years and resided in about two dozen US areas. Clinical histories supplied by participants themselves formed the basis of cohort assignment. Original processing notes: Reference gene primer amplification gave estimated nucleated cell counts. Sequencing used immunoSEQ multiplex PCR; TCRdb keeps in-frame clones, though not all of them. From that table come the V and J calls and clone size; the DNA was used to work out D and trimming. The sample lists around 370,000 clones, around nine tenths occurring once.

The chain employs TRBV10-1 and TRBJ1-4, with a tentative D call TRBD1 (5 bases). This TCR came from a woman aged 18-29 years who had recovered from COVID-19. Specimen: PBMCs or T cells enriched from blood (not recorded which). The CDR3 protein is CASSETRTILATNEKLFF. The CDR3 coding sequence is TGCGCCAGCAGTGAGACCCGGACAATCCTTGCAACTAATGAAAAACTGTTTTTT.